This T cell receptor (beta chain) was recorded in a study of Graves' ophthalmopathy and Graves' hyperthyroidism. The study, taken as a whole, reports: Ophthalmopathy cases were distinguished from stable hyperthyroidism by a 13-signature model, reaching around 88% sensitivity and roughly 80% specificity.

Included hyperthyroidism patients were aged 18 to 65 and newly diagnosed (under 2 months' duration). As the template, RNA transcripts were used to amplify TCR beta CDR3 regions. Amplification began with first-round RT-PCR using HTBI primers, then second-round multiplex PCR was performed. TCRdb fed the multiplex PCR reads into MiXCR, producing one record per CDR3 protein. The table shows a few hundred thousand distinct CDR3 sequences, with approximately 15% occurring only once. Note on this clonotype: As yet, its antigen is unknown.

The CDR3 loop spans 16 amino acids. After removal of 2 bases from V and 1 base from J, the junction contained 6 bases not matched to a gene. The germline V gene encodes CDR1 LGHDT and CDR2 YNNKEL (reference sequence). The chain combines TRBV3-1 with TRBJ2-7; 9 nucleotides align to TRBD2. Material: peripheral blood. This receptor was identified in a woman aged 18-29 years with stable Graves' hyperthyroidism. Here the CDR3 reads CASSQFDSGGSYEQYF. The CDR3 nucleotides are TGTGCCAGCAGCCAATTCGACAGCGGGGGGTCCTACGAGCAGTACTTC.